This entry describes one T cell receptor beta chain. This CDR3 region has 13 residues. In germline, CDR1 is SGHRS, CDR2 YFSETQ. Deletions cut 0 bases from V and 5 bases from J, with 8 bases between. The sample comes from a study of shared clonotypes between healthy human individuals. The assay was immunoSEQ multiplex PCR, and TCRdb's table has in-frame clones only and misses some. The sample holds approximately 2.5 million clones, approximately 92% seen once. This chain joins TRBV5-1 and TRBJ1-1; D is uncertain. The sample consisted of naive CD4+ T cells sorted from blood. The subset was: CD45RA+ positively selected. This sequence originates from a man between 18 and 35 years old in good health. The CDR3 coding sequence is TGCGCCAGCAGCTTGGATACGAGAACTGAAGCTTTCTTT. This sequence encodes CASSLDTRTEAFF. Together with reference TRBV5-1 and TRBJ1-1, the CDR3 gives the full variable domain: KAGVTQTPRYLIKTRGQQVTLSCSPISGHRSVSWYQQTPGQGLQFLFEYFSETQRNKGNFPGRFSGRQFSNSRSEMNVSTLELGDSALYLCASSLDTRTEAFFGQGTRLTVV.